The TCR beta chain under discussion was sequenced for a study of identical twins. In this sample, this clonotype turned up many times. The ends were cut back, 5 bases at V and 6 bases at J, with 14 bases in the middle. The CDR3 is 15 residues long. From the 5' RACE reads, TCRdb called clonotypes with MiXCR, one entry per CDR3 protein. The sample lists 650,000 to 800,000 distinct CDR3 sequences, 8.5% to 9% occurring once. The data were also submitted as part of a second study, on yellow fever vaccine responses in identical twins.

The receptor was derived from a woman younger than 35 in good health. The J gene is TRBJ1-6, the V gene TRBV12-3 or TRBV12-4; D remains unclear. The sequencing sample was made of PBMCs. CDR3 nucleotides: TGTGCCAGCAGTCCTCCGGACTTTTTTAATTCACCCCTCCACTTT. This translates into CASSPPDFFNSPLHF.